Following are 13 T cell receptor beta chains from one sample sequenced in a study of T cells in Graves' hyperthyroidism and ophthalmopathy. RNA transcripts gave rise to amplified TCR beta CDR3 regions. TCR CDR3 regions were first amplified by RT-PCR with HTBI primers. MiXCR, applied by TCRdb to the multiplex PCR reads, yields one record per CDR3 protein. The table records more than 550,000 distinct CDR3 sequences, around 16% of them present only once. Sequencing was carried out using blood. These TCRs come from a man aged 45-65 years with Graves' hyperthyroidism.

Many counts were recorded for this clonotype. The chain carries TRBV12-3 or TRBV12-4 and TRBJ2-3; 13 positions match TRBD2. This CDR3 comprises 17 residues. V dropped 5 bases and J dropped 6; count of bases not matched to a gene: 11. The CDR3 sequence is CASSPWTSGRVRDTQYF. CDR3 coding DNA: TGTGCCAGCAGTCCCTGGACTAGCGGGAGAGTAAGGGATACGCAGTATTTT.

This clonotype came up many times. The chain joins TRBV15 to TRBJ1-2; D not certain. V lost 0 bases, J lost 2 bases, and 10 bases lay in between. Germline loops: CDR1 LNHNV, CDR2 YYDKDF (reference sequence). The CDR3 consists of 15 residues. In DNA, the CDR3 is TGTGCCACCAGCAGAGATGCCAGGTTCAACTATGGCTACACCTTC. This codes for CATSRDARFNYGYTF. The entire variable domain, with the rest obtained from reference TRBV15 and TRBJ1-2, is as follows: DAMVIQNPRYQVTQFGKPVTLSCSQTLNHNVMYWYQQKSSQAPKLLFHYYDKDFNNEADTPDNFQSRRPNTSFCFLDIRSPGLGDTAMYLCATSRDARFNYGYTFGSGTRLTVV.

This clonotype was counted between two and nine times. The chain is built from TRBV11-2 and TRBJ2-7; TRBD1 matches at 8 bases. Trimming took 5 bases from V and 4 from J; bases not matched to a gene: 13. CDR1 and CDR2 (germline): SGHAT, FQNNGV. This CDR3 has 16 residues. The CDR3 region has the DNA TGTGCCAGCAGCCCCTCCAGGGGGCGGGTTTGGTACGAGCAGTACTTC. It codes for CASSPSRGRVWYEQYF. Full variable domain (outside the CDR3, taken from reference TRBV11-2 and TRBJ2-7): EAGVAQSPRYKIIEKRQSVAFWCNPISGHATLYWYQQILGQGPKLLIQFQNNGVVDDSQLPKDRFSAERLKGVDSTLKIQPAKLEDSAVYLCASSPSRGRVWYEQYFGPGTRLTVT.

In this sample, this clonotype turned up a few times. The V and J genes are TRBV5-8 and TRBJ2-2; D remains ambiguous. Looked up from germline, CDR1 is SGHTS and CDR2 is YDEGEE. Trimming stripped 0 bases from V and 1 base from J, with 7 bases between. This CDR3 has 15 amino acids. This CDR3 reads CASSLDTENTGELFF. The CDR3 DNA sequence: TGTGCCAGCAGCTTGGATACAGAGAACACCGGGGAGCTGTTTTTT.

Ten or more counts support this clonotype. The chain has TRBV7-2 and TRBJ1-5, with D unresolved. CDR3 length: 15 residues. Germline V gives CDR1 SGHTA, CDR2 FQGNSA. Trimming took off 1 base at V and 3 bases at J, with 10 bases between the two ends. The CDR3 DNA follows: TGTGCCAGCAGCTTAGTTTCCAGCATCAATCAGCCCCAGCATTTT. It specifies CASSLVSSINQPQHF.

In its sample, this clonotype was seen a few times. This sequence joins TRBV30 and TRBJ2-7; TRBD1 aligns across 10 bases. Per germline, CDR1 GTSNPN and CDR2 SVGIG (reference sequence). The CDR3 is made up of 15 amino acids. The trim removed 1 base at V and 5 bases at J, leaving 8 bases unmatched. The CDR3 reads CAWSAAGTGDHEQYF. The CDR3 region has the DNA TGTGCCTGGAGTGCTGCCGGGACAGGGGATCACGAGCAGTACTTC. The full variable domain, rest sourced from reference TRBV30 and TRBJ2-7, is SQTIHQWPATLVQPVGSPLSLECTVEGTSNPNLYWYRQAAGRGLQLLFYSVGIGQISSEVPQNLSASRPQDRQFILSSKKLLLSDSGFYLCAWSAAGTGDHEQYFGPGTRLTVT.

In its sample, this clonotype was seen many times. The junction does not match germline at one end; this may be a read error. V and J are TRBV2 and TRBJ2-3, with D unresolved. Germline lookup yields CDR1 SNHLY and CDR2 FYNNEI. CDR3 length equals 12 residues. The CDR3 DNA sequence: TGTGCCAGCAGGGAAGACACAGATACGCAGTATTTT. As protein: CASREDTDTQYF.

This clonotype was found many times. The chain recombines TRBV28 with TRBJ2-3, with 13 positions matching TRBD2. The CDR3 sequence is 15 residues long. From germline, CDR1 is MDHEN and CDR2 SYDVKM. Trimming cost V 6 bases and J 8 bases; bases outside gene matches: 8. The CDR3 nucleotides are TGTGCCAGCAGCTCTGCCGGGACTAGCGGGATTACGCAGTATTTT. As protein: CASSSAGTSGITQYF.

DNA of the CDR3: TGTGCCAGCACCCGTGACAGGTTTGGTGGAAACACCATATATTTT. Protein: CASTRDRFGGNTIYF. J is TRBJ1-3 and V is TRBV7-8, with D possibly being TRBD1 (6 bases). Germline CDR1 reads SGHVS; CDR2 reads FQNEAQ. The CDR3 contains 15 residues. V was cut by 7 bases and J by 3 bases, with 16 bases left in between.

This clonotype was observed a few times. The chain joins TRBV2 to TRBJ2-7; weak D call: TRBD1 (5 bases). This CDR3 contains 13 residues. Per germline, CDR1 SNHLY and CDR2 FYNNEI. V dropped 8 bases and J dropped 2 bases, with 13 bases sitting between them. DNA for the CDR3: TGTGCCAGCGTCTCAGGGTCGGCCTACGAGCAGTACTTC. It encodes CASVSGSAYEQYF.

This clonotype was seen a few times. This chain uses TRBV30 with TRBJ1-5; TRBD1 agrees at 10 bases. J was trimmed by 2 bases and V by 2 bases; bases with no gene match: 9. This CDR3 contains 17 residues. Germline CDR1 and CDR2: GTSNPN and SVGIG (reference sequence). The DNA of the CDR3 is TGTGCCTGGAGTTACAATTCCGGGACAGGGGGCAATCAGCCCCAGCATTTT. Translated: CAWSYNSGTGGNQPQHF. Full variable domain (missing parts from reference TRBV30 and TRBJ1-5): SQTIHQWPATLVQPVGSPLSLECTVEGTSNPNLYWYRQAAGRGLQLLFYSVGIGQISSEVPQNLSASRPQDRQFILSSKKLLLSDSGFYLCAWSYNSGTGGNQPQHFGDGTRLSIL.

This clonotype has a count of ten or more. The chain is built from TRBV10-1 and TRBJ2-7; 14 bases map to TRBD2. Trimming at V came to 3 bases and at J to 5 bases, leaving 3 bases not matched to a gene. This CDR3 region has 15 residues. The germline gives CDR1 WNHNN, CDR2 SYGVQD (reference sequence). The CDR3 spells CASSEGTSGRNEQYF. DNA for the CDR3: TGCGCCAGCAGTGAAGGGACTAGCGGGAGAAACGAGCAGTACTTC.

As to this clonotype: With a much larger clone just one base away, this may be a read error. The chain uses TRBV28 and TRBJ2-7; 11 nucleotides agree with TRBD2. CDR1 and CDR2 from the germline V gene are MDHEN and SYDVKM. J lost 8 bases, V lost 5 bases, and 11 bases had no gene match. The CDR3 is made up of 15 amino acids. The CDR3 DNA sequence: TGTGCCAGCAGTAACGGGCAACTAGCGGGAGACAAGCAGTACTTC. Translation gives CASSNGQLAGDKQYF.